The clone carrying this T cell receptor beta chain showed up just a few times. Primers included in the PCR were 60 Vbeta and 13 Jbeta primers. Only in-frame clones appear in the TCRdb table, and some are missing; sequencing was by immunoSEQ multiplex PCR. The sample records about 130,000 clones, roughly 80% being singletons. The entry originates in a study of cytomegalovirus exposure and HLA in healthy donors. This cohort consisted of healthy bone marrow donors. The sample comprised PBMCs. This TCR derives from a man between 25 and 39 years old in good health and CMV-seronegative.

CDR3 residues: CASSGQETQYF. CDR3 DNA: TGTGCCAGTAGCGGGCAGGAGACCCAGTACTTC. The V and J genes are TRBV2 and TRBJ2-5; 7 nucleotides match TRBD2. Looked up from germline, CDR1 is SNHLY and CDR2 is FYNNEI. The CDR3 contains 11 residues. Germline trimming cut 9 bases from V and 5 bases from J; bases unmatched to any gene: 3. Complete variable domain (other parts from reference TRBV2 and TRBJ2-5): EPEVTQTPSHQVTQMGQEVILRCVPISNHLYFYWYRQILGQKVEFLVSFYNNEISEKSEIFDDQFSVERPDGSNFTLKIRSTKLEDSAMYFCASSGQETQYFGPGTRLLVL.